One and the same sample provided the 8 T cell receptor beta chains below, sequenced in a study of chemoradiotherapy in HPV16-positive cancers (dated by TCRdb to 2022 to 2024). The library was generated by the immunoSEQ multiplex PCR assay. TCRdb carries this immuneACCESS record with in-frame sequences only. Its versions omit some clonotypes, under half of them owing to an unresolved V gene in the studies checked, with the rest unexplained. In this sample the table shows more than 3,000 clones, approximately 94% of which occur a single time. The ten biggest clones cover 2.5% to 3.5% of the sample. Collection of the sample occurred from a patient who underwent chemoradiotherapy. These receptors came from a human donor with HPV-associated anogenital cancer.

The chain uses TRBV10-1 and TRBJ1-6; no clear D. The CDR3 covers 14 residues. Trimming removed 0 bases from V and 10 bases from J, with 10 bases in between. Germline CDR1 and CDR2: WNHNN and SYGVQD (reference sequence). The CDR3 is CASSESPERSPLHF. CDR3 bases: TGCGCCAGCAGTGAGTCTCCGGAGCGGTCACCCCTCCACTTT.

J is TRBJ1-5 and V is TRBV30; D is unresolved. Trimming pared 0 bases from V and 5 bases from J, leaving 8 bases between. The CDR3 covers 13 residues. Looked up from germline, CDR1 is GTSNPN and CDR2 is SVGIG (reference sequence). Here the CDR3 reads CAWSVRSDQPQHF. CDR3 nucleotides: TGTGCCTGGAGTGTACGGAGTGATCAGCCCCAGCATTTT.

The chain has TRBV29-1 and TRBJ2-5; D assignment may be TRBD1 or TRBD2 (5 bases each). There are 14 residues in the CDR3. Germline V CDR1 and CDR2: SQVTM, ANQGSEA. Written as DNA, the CDR3 is TGCATCCCCGGGCGAGGGGCGTCAGAAGAGACCCAGTACTTC. Translation: CIPGRGASEETQYF.

With respect to this clone: One end of the junction is discordant with germline, which a read error may explain. J is TRBJ2-7 and V is TRBV7-7; D not resolved. CDR1 is SSHAT and CDR2 is FNYEAQ in the germline V gene (reference sequence). This CDR3 is built from 12 residues. CDR3 loop: CASSSMWGEQYF. CDR3 in DNA: TGTGCTAGCAGCTCCATGTGGGGCGAGCAGTACTTC.

This clone has a single count. This rearrangement joins TRBV28 to TRBJ2-6; no firm D call. This CDR3 is 16 amino acids long. V was trimmed by 4 bases and J by 0 bases, leaving 10 bases between them. Germline V lookup: CDR1 MDHEN, CDR2 SYDVKM. Here the CDR3 reads CASSSPTRSGANVLTF. The CDR3 coding sequence is TGTGCCAGCAGTTCTCCGACCCGCTCTGGGGCCAACGTCCTGACTTTC. The whole variable domain, remainder taken from reference TRBV28 and TRBJ2-6, is DVKVTQSSRYLVKRTGEKVFLECVQDMDHENMFWYRQDPGLGLRLIYFSYDVKMKEKGDIPEGYSVSREKKERFSLILESASTNQTSMYLCASSSPTRSGANVLTFGAGSRLTVL.

The V gene is TRBV4-1, the J gene TRBJ1-4; D is ambiguous. Trimming pared 0 bases from V and 2 bases from J, leaving 7 bases between. The CDR3 totals 15 residues. CDR1 and CDR2 (germline): MGHRA, YSYEKL. The chain's CDR3 is CASSQDPGTNEKLFF. CDR3 nucleotides: TGCGCCAGCAGCCAAGACCCAGGTACTAATGAAAAACTGTTTTTT.

The chain is built from TRBV5-4 and TRBJ2-5; D might be TRBD2 (7 bases). Looked up from germline, CDR1 is SGHNT and CDR2 is YYREEE (reference sequence). V was pared by 4 bases and J by 1 base, with 17 bases between. The CDR3 contains 16 residues. The CDR3 nucleotides are TGTGCCAGCAGCGCCTTGAGGGGGGAGGGCCAAGAGACCCAGTACTTC. It translates to CASSALRGEGQETQYF.

The chain joins TRBV28 to TRBJ1-5; no clear D gene. The CDR3 runs 14 residues. Deletions cut 3 bases from V and 3 bases from J, with 9 bases between. CDR1 is MDHEN and CDR2 is SYDVKM in the germline V gene. The CDR3 protein is CASSLLGSNQPQHF. As DNA, the CDR3 is TGTGCCAGCAGTTTGCTGGGCTCCAATCAGCCCCAGCATTTT.